The sequence of this T cell receptor (beta chain) was determined in a study of T cell changes during pregnancy in multiple sclerosis. The table came from immunoSEQ multiplex PCR; TCRdb's copy has only in-frame clones and leaves some out. In the table there are about 40,000 clones, about 94% of which are singletons. The CDR3 length is 11 residues. Germline CDR1 and CDR2: MNHNS and SASEGT. The V end was cut by 4 bases, the J end by 7 bases, with 5 bases between. The sample was peripheral blood, taken in the third trimester of pregnancy. V gene TRBV6-1 combines with J gene TRBJ1-3; D is unresolved. The sequence came from a female donor with multiple sclerosis, enrolled in a pregnancy study. CDR3 coding DNA: TGTGCCAGCAGTGTGGGCAACACCATATATTTT. This translates into CASSVGNTIYF.